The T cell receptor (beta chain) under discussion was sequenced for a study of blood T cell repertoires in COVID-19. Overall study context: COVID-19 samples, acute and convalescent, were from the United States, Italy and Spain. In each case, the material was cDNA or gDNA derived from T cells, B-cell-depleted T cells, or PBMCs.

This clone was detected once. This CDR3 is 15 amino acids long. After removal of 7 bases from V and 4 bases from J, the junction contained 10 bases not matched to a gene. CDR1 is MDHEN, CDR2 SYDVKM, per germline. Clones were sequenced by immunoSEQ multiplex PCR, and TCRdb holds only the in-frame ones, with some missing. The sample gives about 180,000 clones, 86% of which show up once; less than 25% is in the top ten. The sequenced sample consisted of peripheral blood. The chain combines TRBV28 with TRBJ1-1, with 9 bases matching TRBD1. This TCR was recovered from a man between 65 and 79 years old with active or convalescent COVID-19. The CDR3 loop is CASTSGTGWGTEAFF. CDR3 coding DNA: TGTGCCAGCACCTCTGGGACAGGGTGGGGCACTGAAGCTTTCTTT.